This record looks at one TCR beta chain sequence and its context. It has no known antigen specificity. No much larger clone is present one base from it, and per-base qualities are unavailable. TCRbeta CDR3 regions were amplified from genomic DNA by means of the immunoSEQ Assay, a bias-controlled multiplex PCR. Regarding the original processing steps: The number of nucleated cells in each sample was estimated by amplification of reference gene primers within the assay. To quantify the absolute abundance of each unique TCRbeta CDR3 rearrangement, sequence reads were collapsed and filtered. For each sample, productive Simpson clonality was calculated as the square root of Simpson's diversity index over productive rearrangements. TCRdb re-hosts the immuneACCESS table, in-frame sequences only. Its copies lack some clones; in the studies checked, an unresolved V gene accounts for under half of them, and the cause for the rest is not known. From that table come the V and J calls and clone size; the DNA was used to work out D and trimming. This sample comprises 170,000 or so clones, 65% to 90% of them detected only once. The leading ten clones occupy more than 1.5% of the sample.

Whole blood was collected in K2EDTA tubes by collaborating institutions according to the institutions' own protocols. Collaborator samples were shipped for TCRbeta analysis as frozen whole blood, isolated PBMCs, or DNA extracted from either sample type. V lost 6 bases and J lost 4 bases, and the count of bases not matched to a germline gene is 8. Spanning cysteine to phenylalanine, the CDR3 consists of 15 amino acids. Only the CDR3 portion is preserved as DNA: 45 bases, with reading frame beginning at the first base. Sequences SNHLY (CDR1) and FYNNEI (CDR2) are obtained from the germline V gene. These data originate in a study of blood T cell repertoires in COVID-19 (dated by TCRdb to 2020 to 2022). Study-wide context: Collaborator samples came from the United States, Italy and Spain and covered acute and convalescent phases of COVID-19. The repertoires were made available in a free public database intended to serve as a resource for research on the immune response to SARS-CoV-2. Sample metadata almost always included a de-identified subject ID, COVID-19 status, age in years and sex. Where available, HLA class I and class II types were taken from metadata supplied by the sample provider and were not determined by assay-based typing. The dataset comprised deeply sampled blood TCRbeta repertoires from subjects exposed to, actively infected with, or recovered from COVID-19. The samples were drawn from two sources: the first 160 participants of the ongoing ImmuneRACE study, and over 1,000 subjects contributed by 6 global collaborators. The material from the prospective study consisted of cDNA or gDNA derived from T cells, B-cell-depleted T cells, or PBMCs. Overall study results and their limits: The quantity of clinical and demographic metadata differed by source and by participant and was supplied without curation.

The sample consisted of peripheral blood. This TCR derives from a human donor in a cohort sampled during active COVID-19. Recombination connected TRBV2 to TRBJ1-5, and TRBD1 matches 8 of the central bases. The DNA sequence is given as TGTGCCAGCAGCCCTGCGGGACAGGCAAATCAGCCCCAGCATTTT. This codes for CASSPAGQANQPQHF.